Detailed here is one TCR beta chain. The data were obtained in a study of Graves' ophthalmopathy and Graves' hyperthyroidism. Researchers took RNA transcripts and amplified TCR beta CDR3 regions from them. HTBI primers served in a first-round RT-PCR, which a second-round multiplex PCR followed. TCRdb processed the multiplex PCR reads anew with MiXCR; each CDR3 protein has one entry. The sample includes just over 600,000 distinct CDR3 sequences, 22% seen only once; the top ten take approximately 7.7%. Ages of hyperthyroidism patients ran from 18 to 65, and their diagnoses were new, under 2 months' duration. A diagnosis was made from clinical symptoms together with serum thyroxine, TRAb, thyroid ultrasound and orbital computed tomography. The CDR3 totals 15 residues. Trimming at V came to 3 bases and at J to 11 bases, leaving 11 bases not matched to a gene. Germline assignment: CDR1 SGHAT and CDR2 FQNNGV.

The sample comprised peripheral blood. The V call is TRBV11-2, the J call TRBJ1-1; TRBD1 aligns across 11 bases. This TCR was recovered from a woman aged 18-29 years with stable Graves' hyperthyroidism. Some clones in this sample may be carry-over from other donors' samples. CDR3 residues: CASSFGQGATQSAFF. The CDR3 nucleotides are TGTGCCAGCAGCTTCGGACAGGGGGCGACTCAGTCGGCTTTCTTT. The whole variable domain, filled in from reference TRBV11-2 and TRBJ1-1, reads EAGVAQSPRYKIIEKRQSVAFWCNPISGHATLYWYQQILGQGPKLLIQFQNNGVVDDSQLPKDRFSAERLKGVDSTLKIQPAKLEDSAVYLCASSFGQGATQSAFFGQGTRLTVV.